The 31 T cell receptor beta chains below all came from one sample that was sequenced in a study of T cell repertoires in cytomegalovirus infection. TCRdb called the reads again in MiXCR, with one record for every CDR3 protein. The sample records over 450,000 distinct CDR3 sequences, about 11% being singletons. Sequenced input: PBMCs. Receptors were obtained from a human donor in good health (CMV status not recorded). Some clones in this sample may be carry-over from other donors' samples.

V is TRBV15 and J is TRBJ2-1; the D is unclear. Trimming left V 3 bases short and J 6 bases short, with 15 bases between. CDR3 length: 15 amino acids. The V gene's germline CDR1 is LNHNV and CDR2 YYDKDF (reference sequence). This CDR3 is CATSRGIASVNEQFF. In DNA, the CDR3 is TGTGCCACCAGCAGGGGAATCGCCTCAGTCAATGAGCAGTTCTTC.

This clonotype was counted a few times. The rearrangement links TRBV10-3 to TRBJ1-1; a weak D match, TRBD1 (5 bases). The CDR3 contains 11 residues. Germline V CDR1 and CDR2: ENHRY, SYGVKD. Between the trimmed V and J ends, which lost 3 bases and 8 bases, there was a span of 7 bases. The chain's CDR3 is CAISDGAEAFF. The CDR3 DNA sequence: TGTGCCATCAGTGACGGGGCGGAAGCTTTCTTT.

This clonotype was found many times. The gene calls are TRBV3-1 and TRBJ1-1; D not resolved. In germline, CDR1 is LGHDT, CDR2 YNNKEL (reference sequence). V lost 2 bases, J lost 1 base, and 11 bases lay in between. CDR3 length: 15 amino acids. CDR3: CASSQILRKNTEAFF. CDR3 nucleotide sequence: TGTGCCAGCAGCCAAATTCTCAGGAAGAACACTGAAGCTTTCTTT.

J is TRBJ2-7 and V is TRBV28; 9 bases are a match to TRBD1. Germline lookup yields CDR1 MDHEN and CDR2 SYDVKM. This CDR3 contains 15 residues. Trimming took 6 bases from V and 4 from J; bases not matched to a gene: 10. CDR3 amino acids: CASRESGTGLYEQYF. DNA of the CDR3: TGTGCCAGCAGAGAATCCGGGACAGGGTTATACGAGCAGTACTTC.

This clonotype was detected ten times or more. The chain combines TRBV6-1 with TRBJ2-1; D possibly corresponds to TRBD2 (6 bases). Germline CDR1 and CDR2: MNHNS and SASEGT. This CDR3 has 12 residues. The ends were cut back, 4 bases at V and 9 bases at J, with 10 bases in the middle. Here the CDR3 reads CASSVSRGEQFF. CDR3 in DNA: TGTGCCAGCAGTGTATCGCGGGGTGAGCAGTTCTTC.

This clonotype has at least ten counts. J is TRBJ2-7 and V is TRBV7-6, with TRBD1 matching 7 bases. V dropped 4 bases and J dropped 3; count of bases not matched to a gene: 15. Germline-derived CDR1 and CDR2 are SGHVS and FNYEAQ. The CDR3 spans 17 residues. The CDR3 loop reads CASSSKGAGTAYYEQYF. The DNA of the CDR3 is TGTGCCAGCAGCTCCAAAGGGGCCGGGACAGCATACTACGAGCAGTACTTC.

This clonotype was recorded many times. The rearrangement links TRBV7-8 to TRBJ2-5, with D tentatively TRBD2 (6 bases). The CDR3 runs 15 residues. V was pared by 1 base and J by 2 bases, with 11 bases between. CDR1 and CDR2 (germline): SGHVS, FQNEAQ. The CDR3 DNA is TGTGCCAGCAGCTTAGAATCGCGGGGACAAGAGACCCAGTACTTC. Amino acids: CASSLESRGQETQYF.

The genes are TRBV28 and TRBJ2-7; 8 positions agree with TRBD2. Germline CDR1 reads MDHEN; CDR2 reads SYDVKM. CDR3 size: 19 residues. V dropped 6 bases and J dropped 2; count of bases not matched to a gene: 21. Here the CDR3 DNA reads TGTGCCAGCAGCTATTCCCTAGGGACTAGTCTAAGGGTGCCCTACGAGCAGTACTTC. The encoded protein is CASSYSLGTSLRVPYEQYF.

The sample holds many counts of this clonotype. The CDR3 sequence: CASSLDWGAAEAFF. CDR3 in DNA: TGTGCCAGCAGCTTAGATTGGGGGGCGGCTGAAGCTTTCTTT. The genes are TRBV11-2 and TRBJ1-1; D possibly corresponds to TRBD1 (6 bases). Germline V gene sequence: CDR1 SGHAT, CDR2 FQNNGV. The V gene lost 0 bases and the J gene lost 6 bases, with 11 bases spanning the gap. CDR3 length: 14 amino acids.

In its sample, this clonotype was seen a few times. This chain uses TRBV30 with TRBJ2-7; D possibly uses TRBD1 or TRBD2 (5 bases each). Germline lookup yields CDR1 GTSNPN and CDR2 SVGIG (reference sequence). V was cut by 4 bases and J by 2 bases, with 12 bases left in between. The CDR3 is 13 residues long. The CDR3 nucleotides read TGTGCCTGGATCGGGGCACCACCCTACGAGCAGTACTTC. Translation gives CAWIGAPPYEQYF.

The table lists this clonotype with a few counts. The chain combines TRBV5-5 with TRBJ1-2; TRBD1 aligns across 7 bases. The CDR3 sequence is 15 residues long. Germline lookup yields CDR1 SGHKS and CDR2 YYEKEE (reference sequence). The trim removed 0 bases at V and 6 bases at J, leaving 8 bases unmatched. The CDR3 DNA is TGTGCCAGCAGCTTGGAAGGATACACAGGGGATGGCTACACCTTC. This encodes CASSLEGYTGDGYTF.

Ten or more counts support this clonotype. The chain is built from TRBV5-1 and TRBJ2-7; no clear D. Trimming took 0 bases from V and 4 from J, leaving 17 bases between them. The CDR3 length is 16 residues. In germline, CDR1 is SGHRS, CDR2 YFSETQ. CDR3 sequence: CASSLAGGAAWYEQYF. For the CDR3, the DNA is TGCGCCAGCAGCTTGGCCGGTGGCGCCGCCTGGTACGAGCAGTACTTC.

This clonotype showed up just a few times. The chain's CDR3 is CASSFTSGSYNEQFF. The DNA of the CDR3 is TGTGCCAGCAGCTTTACTAGCGGGAGTTACAATGAGCAGTTCTTC. The chain links TRBV7-6 to TRBJ2-1; 11 bases map to TRBD2. J lost 4 bases, V lost 3 bases, and 2 bases had no gene match. Per germline, CDR1 SGHVS and CDR2 FNYEAQ. The CDR3 sequence is 15 residues long. Based on the CDR3 plus reference TRBV7-6 and TRBJ2-1, the full variable domain is GAGVSQSPRYKVTKRGQDVALRCDPISGHVSLYWYRQALGQGPEFLTYFNYEAQQDKSGLPNDRFSAERPEGSISTLTIQRTEQRDSAMYRCASSFTSGSYNEQFFGPGTRLTVL.

CDR3 in DNA: TGCAGTGCCTCGGGACAGCGCTATGGCTACACCTTC. This translates into CSASGQRYGYTF. The gene calls are TRBV20-1 and TRBJ1-2; 7 bases agree with TRBD1. V trimming: 6 bases; J trimming: 4 bases; junction bases outside the gene matches: 5. Germline V CDR1 and CDR2: DFQATT, SNEGSKA (reference sequence). This CDR3 is 12 amino acids long.

In the case of this clonotype: This may be a read error, as it is one base from a much larger clone. The chain carries TRBV27 and TRBJ1-6, with 7 bases fitting TRBD1. V gave up 11 bases and J gave up 4 bases; unmatched junction bases: 5. The CDR3 covers 13 residues. Per germline, CDR1 MNHEY and CDR2 SMNVEV (reference sequence). This CDR3 reads CAGTGQYNSPLHF. The DNA for the CDR3 is TGTGCCGGCACGGGACAGTATAATTCACCCCTCCACTTT.

The sample holds many counts of this clonotype. The genes are TRBV12-3 or TRBV12-4 and TRBJ2-2; 8 positions match TRBD1. The CDR3 has 14 residues. J gave up 5 bases and V 4 bases, and 3 bases lay outside the gene matches. The CDR3 bases are TGTGCCAGCAGTTCCCGACAGGGGACCGGGGAGCTGTTTTTT. Its protein product is CASSSRQGTGELFF.

A few counts support this clonotype. The chain couples TRBV9 to TRBJ2-2, with TRBD2 matching over 9 bases. The ends lost 6 bases at V and 5 bases at J; junction bases unmatched: 5. CDR1 is SGDLS and CDR2 is YYNGEE in the germline V gene. CDR3 length: 14 residues. CDR3 residues: CASMGSGRTGELFF. The CDR3 bases are TGTGCCAGCATGGGTAGCGGGAGAACCGGGGAGCTGTTTTTT.

This clonotype was counted ten times or more. CDR3 DNA: TGTGCCAGCAGCTTCTTAGGACAGGCGAACACCGGGGAGCTGTTTTTT. This codes for CASSFLGQANTGELFF. The chain is built from TRBV5-6 and TRBJ2-2; the match to TRBD1 covers 7 bases. After removal of 2 bases from V and 0 bases from J, the junction contained 4 bases not matched to a gene. Germline values: CDR1 SGHDT, CDR2 YYEEEE. This CDR3 region has 16 residues.

This clonotype was seen repeatedly, ten times or more. CDR3 loop: CASSSTSGRAYEQYF. CDR3 nucleotide sequence: TGTGCCAGCAGCTCGACAAGCGGGAGGGCTTACGAGCAGTACTTC. The rearrangement joins TRBV11-2 to TRBJ2-7; TRBD2 matches 10 bases. With 4 bases clipped from V and 4 bases from J, the junction kept 7 bases outside the gene matches. The CDR3 is 15 residues long. Germline V CDR1 and CDR2: SGHAT, FQNNGV.

This clonotype has just a few counts. CDR3 region: CSVGIRQTNNSPLHF. The CDR3 bases are TGCAGTGTTGGGATCCGACAGACGAATAATTCACCCCTCCACTTT. The chain is built from TRBV20-1 and TRBJ1-6; a weak D match, TRBD1 (5 bases). V was clipped by 7 bases and J by 5 bases, with 18 bases between them. Germline CDR1 and CDR2: DFQATT and SNEGSKA (reference sequence). There are 15 residues in the CDR3.

This clonotype was picked up a small number of times. The chain joins TRBV20-1 to TRBJ2-5; either TRBD1 or TRBD2 may fit D (5 bases each). The CDR3 extends over 11 amino acids. Germline assignment: CDR1 DFQATT and CDR2 SNEGSKA (reference sequence). The CDR3 loop reads CNLGTQETQYF. The DNA for the CDR3 is TGCAACTTAGGGACCCAAGAGACCCAGTACTTC.

The J gene is TRBJ2-1, the V gene TRBV24-1; TRBD2 matches at 11 bases. CDR3 length equals 16 residues. Trimming at V came to 4 bases and at J to 5 bases, leaving 6 bases not matched to a gene. Germline V gene data show CDR1 as KGHDR and CDR2 as SFDVKD. The CDR3 protein is CATSELAGGLDNEQFF. As DNA, the CDR3 is TGTGCCACCAGTGAGTTAGCGGGAGGGCTGGACAATGAGCAGTTCTTC.

In this sample, this clonotype turned up a few times. The V call is TRBV20-1, the J call TRBJ2-1, with 9 bases aligning to TRBD2. CDR1 and CDR2 from the germline V gene are DFQATT and SNEGSKA (reference sequence). The CDR3 consists of 15 residues. Trimming at V came to 3 bases and at J to 8 bases, leaving 11 bases not matched to a gene. The CDR3 region is CSAREGGGGQDEQFF. Here the CDR3 DNA reads TGCAGTGCTAGGGAGGGCGGGGGGGGCCAGGATGAGCAGTTCTTC.

This clonotype was counted between two and nine times. CDR3 sequence (DNA): TGCAGTGCTAGAGATCAAGAGAGAGGAGGGACTGAAGCTTTCTTT. Amino acid sequence: CSARDQERGGTEAFF. V usage is TRBV20-1 and J usage is TRBJ1-1; D not certain. The germline V gene encodes CDR1 DFQATT and CDR2 SNEGSKA (reference sequence). There are 15 residues in the CDR3. Trimming removed 0 bases at V and 5 bases at J, with 16 bases between.

The chain uses TRBV20-1 and TRBJ1-1, with D unresolved. Trimming shortened V by 2 bases and J by 2 bases, and 9 bases separated the two germline ends. Germline V gene data show CDR1 as DFQATT and CDR2 as SNEGSKA (reference sequence). The CDR3 loop spans 13 amino acids. This chain's CDR3 is CSARIHSNTEAFF. The CDR3 DNA sequence: TGCAGTGCTAGAATCCATTCTAACACTGAAGCTTTCTTT.

This chain links TRBV28 with TRBJ1-2, with D unclear. Germline V CDR1 and CDR2: MDHEN, SYDVKM. Trimming shortened V by 6 bases and J by 7 bases, and 18 bases separated the two germline ends. CDR3 length equals 14 residues. CDR3 in DNA: TGTGCCAGCAGGGGAACCGACCTTTGGGGTGGCTACACCTTC. Translation: CASRGTDLWGGYTF.

V usage is TRBV3-1 and J usage is TRBJ2-1; 7 nucleotides line up with TRBD1. CDR1 and CDR2 (germline): LGHDT, YNNKEL (reference sequence). The CDR3 is made up of 13 amino acids. The V gene end was trimmed by 0 bases and the J gene end by 9 bases; junction bases not matched to a gene: 2. This CDR3 is CASSQDDRAEQFF. The DNA of the CDR3 is TGTGCCAGCAGCCAAGACGACAGGGCTGAGCAGTTCTTC.

This clonotype was detected ten times or more. The chain carries TRBV27 and TRBJ1-1; D is ambiguous. CDR3 length: 11 amino acids. CDR1 and CDR2 from the germline V gene are MNHEY and SMNVEV (reference sequence). Between the trimmed V and J ends, which lost 6 bases and 6 bases, there was a span of 8 bases. CDR3 amino acids: CASRDEAEAFF. For the CDR3, the DNA is TGTGCCAGCAGGGATGAGGCTGAAGCTTTCTTT.

This clonotype was counted only a few times. This sequence joins TRBV7-2 and TRBJ2-7, with 11 bases fitting TRBD2. The CDR3 length is 15 residues. V shed 5 bases, J shed 2 bases, and the junction held 5 bases outside the gene matches. CDR1 and CDR2 (germline): SGHTA, FQGNSA. DNA of the CDR3: TGTGCCAGCAGCATCGCTAGCGGGGGGCCCTACGAGCAGTACTTC. Translating it yields CASSIASGGPYEQYF.

The rearrangement joins TRBV20-1 to TRBJ1-1, with 8 nucleotides matching TRBD1. CDR3 length equals 13 residues. Germline loops: CDR1 DFQATT, CDR2 SNEGSKA (reference sequence). The V gene end was trimmed by 2 bases and the J gene end by 6 bases; junction bases not matched to a gene: 5. Here the CDR3 reads CSARPLTGAEAFF. The CDR3 nucleotides read TGCAGTGCTAGACCCCTGACAGGGGCTGAAGCTTTCTTT.

The chain links TRBV29-1 to TRBJ2-1; D ambiguous. Germline lookup yields CDR1 SQVTM and CDR2 ANQGSEA. This CDR3 is built from 9 residues. As DNA, the CDR3 is TGCAGTGCCATAGATGAGCAGTTCTTC. As protein: CSAIDEQFF.